The following is a T cell receptor beta chain sequence with its context. No cognate antigen has been identified for it. No base quality information exists; no much larger clone differs at one position. The CDR3 regions of human TCRbeta chains were analyzed by immunosequencing. In the original analysis: TCRs in the repertoires were matched against a reference library of SARS-CoV-2-specific TCRs that had been generated with the MIRA antigen-specificity platform. Breadth meant the fraction of unique TCRs that were SARS-CoV-2-associated, whereas depth meant the fraction of total T cells that were SARS-CoV-2-associated. Each spike-specific TCR was assigned to its reactive spike region and to a CD4 or CD8 class using the MIRA data. Log10-transformed breadth and depth values were compared by one-way ANOVA with Sidak's multiple comparisons tests. Held by TCRdb, this immuneACCESS table contains in-frame sequences only and omits some clones. Under half of the omission traces to an unresolved V gene where checked; the cause of the rest is unknown. V and J calls and clone size are copied from that table; D and trimming were computed from the DNA. This sample gives fewer than 150,000 clones in total; approximately 90% of them show up just once. Around 3.6% of the sample comes from the top ten.

These data come from a study of T cell responses to AZD1222 COVID-19 vaccine (dated by TCRdb to 2020 to 2023). Concerning the study at large: Because spike-specific TCR depth and breadth did not differ between the two schedules, AZD1222 recipients who got a second dose at roughly 4 weeks were pooled with those who got a second dose at roughly 12 weeks. A total of roughly 240 trial participants underwent TCR sequencing, of whom roughly 210 received two doses of AZD1222 and about 25 received two doses of the MenACWY control vaccine. Trial participants were enrolled by age into subgroups of 18-55, 56-69 and 70-plus years, and 148, 28 and 57 TCR-sequenced participants, respectively, were included in these subgroups.

Results the study describes overall, beyond this receptor: Epitopes outside the regions mutated in the B.1.351 and B.1.1.7 variants were reportedly recognized by nearly half of the unique spike-specific TCRs. Most participants were white British and females outnumbered males, and the authors suggested that clonal diversity may have been underestimated. After two AZD1222 doses, spike-specific TCR breadth and depth were significantly higher than at day 0 and than in MenACWY recipients. Only a handful of AZD1222 recipients were SARS-CoV-2 seropositive at baseline, limiting conclusions about previously exposed vaccinees. In the small 56-69-year group, the increase in depth fell short of significance, most likely because of low power. No day 14 peak-response samples were available, so repertoires were characterized only after the peak T cell response. The whole spike protein was spanned by vaccine-associated CD4 TCRs, and dominant responses were seen in regions 160-218 and 743-854.

The intended sense of this specimen's time point label: baseline before first vaccination. Vaccinee samples were obtained from the UK trials COV001 and COV002, which included a single-blind randomized controlled phase 2/3 trial of AZD1222 (ChAdOx1 nCoV-19) in healthy adults. For TCRbeta chain sequencing, PBMC samples were collected from trial participants at day 0 and at day 28 after the second dose. The clonotype originates from an adult in good health. This specimen was peripheral blood, taken on day 0 of AZD1222 vaccination.

The CDR3 in this case is CASSLRVLFSYEQYF. The base sequence is TGTGCCAGCAGCTTAAGGGTCCTATTCTCCTACGAGCAGTACTTC. Recombination linked TRBV11-3 to TRBJ2-7; no D gene is confidently identified. Relative to germline, V is 2 bases shorter and J is 0 bases shorter, with 11 bases between their ends. Per the germline V gene, SGHNT is the CDR1 and YENEEA is the CDR2. The CDR3 measures 15 amino acids from cysteine to phenylalanine. Only CDR3 DNA is held: 45 bases, read in frame from base 1.